This TCR beta chain was found in a study of cytomegalovirus exposure and HLA in healthy donors (dated by TCRdb to about 2017). Looking at the study overall: An earlier analysis of some 600 of the donors reported 276 Gb of sequence data and around 100 million unique TCR beta sequences obtained from approximately 180 million T cells. An early release covering around 630 HLA-typed donors comprised about 320 gigabases of sequencing data and around 80 million unique TCR sequences. Among the approximately 400 genotyped donors, 81% belonged to the genetic ancestry cluster associated with self-reported Caucasian donors. The study aimed to test whether signatures of past pathogen exposure could be identified by cataloging public T cell receptors. The study used immunosequencing to profile the T cell repertoires of approximately 640 subjects and linked those repertoires to cytomegalovirus serostatus. Along with the roughly 670-subject first cohort, a separate validation cohort of over a hundred different subjects was used. To predict cytomegalovirus infection status, the study combined high-throughput TCR immunosequencing, statistical association of individual TCRs with disease status, and machine learning. A later analysis re-analyzed previously published TCR beta repertoires from roughly 600 donors and added high-resolution HLA genotyping to study TCR occurrence patterns. Rather than drawing on any new phenotypic data, the later analysis identified candidate immune exposures from TCR beta sequences and the way those sequences occurred across donors. To decide whether each TCR beta V gene segment behaved as functional or pseudogenic, an earlier analysis of 587 of the donors relied on high-throughput TCR beta sequencing. Donor age, sex, ethnicity and CMV serostatus were collected together with the repertoire data. A later genetic analysis took genome-wide SNP genotypes for about three fifths of the 666 donors and used that subset as a discovery cohort. All discovery cohort repertoires had been generated on a single sequencing platform. HLA typing covered class I and class II loci at four-digit resolution. The number of donors typed differed by locus, with roughly 629-640 for A, B, C, DRB1 and DQB1, around 520 for DQA1, under 610 for DPA1, and 400 to 490 for DPB1. A few DR-DQ haplotypes were treated as single units for association and clustering because of strong linkage in the cohort. Among 398 genotyped donors of the cohort, an average of approximately 240,000 unique TCR beta nucleotide sequences was sequenced per donor, of which about 18% were non-productive.

In total, about 650 healthy bone marrow donors made up the cohort. At the time of sampling, every cohort member was nominally healthy, though immune exposures that went unrecorded were likely present. The donor tested CMV seronegative and was one of the 352 seronegative cohort members. A peripheral blood sample was collected from each donor, and TCR beta sequencing was performed on peripheral blood mononuclear cells. The Qiagen DNeasy Blood Extraction Kit was used to extract genomic DNA from the blood cell samples. Notes on this clone: What this receptor recognizes is not known. No much larger clonotype is one base removed from it; base qualities were not supplied.

The CDR3 spans 15 residues, from the cysteine through the phenylalanine. Only the CDR3 DNA stays, 45 bases, in frame from base 1. V trim: 5 bases; J trim: 0 bases; unmatched bases: 6. CDR1 is given as SEHNR and CDR2 as FQNEAQ, both from the germline V gene (reference sequence). Findings and caveats that apply to the study as a whole: Because some donors lacked HLA typing at each locus, the association tests relied only on the typed subset. Linkage disequilibrium might explain the correlated functional status among segregating V segments, but an unknown experimental factor could not be ruled out. A few of the identified cytomegalovirus-associated TCR beta chains were confirmed in vitro to be specific for cytomegalovirus antigens. Strong co-occurrence of HLA alleles, especially DR and DQ, made assigning TCR associations to individual alleles difficult. It was suggested by the authors that the approach could potentially be generalized to other disease states and immunological phenotypes. According to a later genetic analysis, donors in an Asian-associated ancestry cluster had fewer N-insertions in productive TCRs than the approximately 670-donor mean. V-gene and J-gene trimming of TCR beta chains was associated with a missense DCLRE1C variant in a later genetic analysis, and the association was replicated in an independent cohort. The study gave a list of around 170 TCR beta chains associated with cytomegalovirus. Because the 87-base-pair reads could not distinguish some IMGT-functional V segments, including TRBV6-2 and TRBV6-3, those segments were excluded. Specific HLA alleles were associated with 16,951 TCR beta sequences at a false discovery rate of 0.05 in a later analysis. The presence/absence analyses assumed that sequencing depth was roughly uniform across donors, and that assumption may not be true. Across donors, most TCR sequences were observed very rarely, whereas some public TCRs were present in many individuals. Approximately 18 rarely observed V segments, including chromosome 9 orphons, were excluded from the earlier analysis of approximately 500 of the donors because counts were too low. Immune exposure information for the cohort was limited to CMV serostatus. A later analysis found that HLA-associated TCR beta chains were more clonally expanded and had lower generation probabilities than equally common non-associated chains. In a later analysis, several top co-occurrence clusters were reported to appear linked to parvovirus B19, influenza, CMV and Epstein-Barr virus. In this cohort, only TCR beta chains were sequenced, and detectable features were limited by the absence of alpha or paired-chain data. Broadly in line with IMGT annotations, most TCR beta V segments showed up in productive rearrangements about 90% or about 30% of the time in an earlier analysis of approximately 640 of the donors. A group of highly shared sequence variants was considered likely to be a technical artifact of the sequencing pipeline. A further reported finding was that TCR beta sequences accurately predicted the HLA-A and HLA-B alleles for most subjects in the first cohort. According to a later analysis, most CMV-associated TCR beta chains appeared to be HLA-restricted, and the HLA associations seemed to be driven largely by CMV exposure. The classifier was reported to diagnose cytomegalovirus status with high specificity and sensitivity in both the original cohort and the validation cohort. According to a later analysis, TCR association rates differed among HLA loci, with DRB1 alleles showing the most associated TCRs and HLA-C alleles showing the fewest.

The library was prepared using the immunoSEQ multiplex PCR assay. For the multiplex PCR, a mixture combining 60 forward primers for TCR Vbeta segments and 13 reverse primers for TCR Jbeta segments was used. The CDR3 region of rearranged TCR beta genes was amplified from genomic DNA with a multiplex PCR assay. On the Illumina HiSeq System, the amplified TCR beta libraries were sequenced as 87-base-pair reads. Per the source publication's procedure: In a later analysis, some 80 million unique TCR beta chains were counted across the 500 to 700 repertoires, and roughly 11 million of these chains were shared by at least two donors. A nearest-neighbor algorithm error-corrected the raw reads and collapsed the reads into unique sequences, merging closely related sequences to remove PCR and sequencing errors. CDR3 sequences were aligned to IMGT reference sequences to assign V, D and J gene segments. For a sequence to be retained, a match of at least six nucleotides was required to both a V gene segment and a J gene segment. Rearrangements were called productive when the CDR3 lacked stop codons and stayed in frame with V and J; all others were non-productive. CDR3 was defined according to IMGT convention as the region running from the second conserved V-encoded cysteine to the conserved J-encoded phenylalanine. In an earlier analysis of 550 to 650 of the donors, sequences lacking an unambiguous match to a single V gene segment were excluded. In an earlier analysis of some 590 of the donors, V segments were called functional above 56.7% productive rearrangements and were called segregating when the between-donor standard deviation exceeded 5%. A statistical classification framework was developed to diagnose cytomegalovirus status using the catalog of TCR beta chain sequences. A later analysis assigned V and J genes by comparing TCR nucleotide sequences with IMGT/GENE-DB human TR gene sequences. The TCRdist pipeline was used in a later analysis to assign CDR3 sequences and most-parsimonious VDJ recombination scenarios. A later analysis defined each TCR beta chain by its CDR3 amino acid sequence plus V-gene family, and excluded reads lacking a unique V-gene family. In a later analysis, several hundred highly shared, low-generation-probability nucleotide sequences were removed to address suspected cross-contamination and a sequencing artifact. For each public chain, a later analysis derived a clonal expansion index from normalized ranks of inferred template counts within each repertoire. Generation probabilities in a later analysis came from a VDJ recombination model fitted to out-of-frame rearrangements, and those results were checked against IGoR. In a later analysis, TCR-TCR, TCR-HLA and TCR-CMV co-occurrence was scored with hypergeometric tests, and a repertoire-size bias correction was applied to TCR pairs. To estimate false discovery rates, a later analysis permuted the HLA or CMV assignments 20 times. In a later analysis, co-occurring TCRs were grouped using DBSCAN, and TCRdist sequence similarity was added for clustering within HLA-allele-positive subsets. Co-occurrence clustering excluded repertoires with fewer than 30,000 or more than 120,000 public chains, plus five with anomalous nucleotide sharing. TCRdb mirrors the immuneACCESS table, restricted to in-frame sequences. Some clones are absent from its copies; in checked studies, under half trace to an unresolved V gene, and the reason for the others is unknown. V, J and clone size derive from that table, while D and trimming were established from the DNA sequence. This sample has some 120,000 clones in its table, and 79% of those were observed once. The ten most abundant clones make up about 2% of the sample.

The TCR comes from a man between 18 and 35 years old in good health and CMV-seronegative. In this chain, TRBV7-9 is recombined with TRBJ1-1, with 7 central nucleotides matching TRBD1. The sequenced sample was PBMCs. The CDR3 reads CASSPTTGMNTEAFF. The nucleotides read TGTGCCAGCAGCCCCACGACAGGGATGAACACTGAAGCTTTCTTT.